Sequencing of this T cell receptor (delta chain) was carried out in a study of gammadelta T cells in human blood. The V segment lost 1 base and the J segment 0 bases; nucleotides outside the gene matches: 17. The CDR3 is 21 amino acids. The V gene's germline CDR1 is TSWWSYY and CDR2 QGS. With CATT, TCRdb re-called clones from the RT-PCR reads. The sample comprises about a thousand delta-chain clones, about 42% of which are singletons, and roughly a fifth rests with the top ten. Points from the study as a whole: Polyclonal expansion of innate γδ T cells after birth appeared microbially driven.

This clone ranks as large. Its antigen is not identified. In the same sample, other DNA sequences code for this CDR3. V is TRDV1 and J is TRDJ1; 10 bases align to TRDD3. The material sequenced was non-Vgamma9Vdelta2 gamma-delta T cells from infant blood. The clonotype originates from a human donor. The CDR3 DNA sequence: TGTGCTCTTGGGGAACCAGGGGTAATACTGGGGGATCGGGCTAACACCGATAAACTCATCTTT. Residues: CALGEPGVILGDRANTDKLIF.